Each of the 4 T cell receptor beta chains below was sequenced from the same sample in a study of CD8+CD57+ T cells in acquired aplastic anemia. CDR3 and TCR beta VDJ profiling relied on genomic DNA as the template. One entry per CDR3 protein, called by TCRdb with MiXCR from the reads. The table lists about 190,000 distinct CDR3 sequences, 64% of them singletons. The sample comprised sorted CD4+, CD8+, or CD8+CD57+ T cells (not recorded which) from PBMCs. The receptors come from a human donor with severe aplastic anemia or a healthy control (not recorded which).

V usage is TRBV25-1 and J usage is TRBJ2-3; tentatively, D is TRBD2 (5 bases). The CDR3 contains 16 residues. In germline, CDR1 is MGHDK, CDR2 SYGVNS. The V gene lost 3 bases and the J gene lost 4 bases, with 17 bases spanning the gap. CDR3 loop: CASSDPPGRRADTQYF. The CDR3 DNA is TGTGCCAGCAGTGACCCCCCGGGGAGACGGGCAGATACGCAGTATTTT.

CDR3 region: CATSSGSGANTEAFF. The DNA of the CDR3 is TGTGCCACCAGCAGCGGCTCAGGGGCAAACACTGAAGCTTTCTTT. The rearrangement joins TRBV15 to TRBJ1-1, with a tentative D call TRBD1 (6 bases). This CDR3 region has 15 residues. Germline V gene data show CDR1 as LNHNV and CDR2 as YYDKDF (reference sequence). The V end was cut by 3 bases, the J end by 2 bases, with 13 bases between. The full variable domain, with the rest looked up from reference TRBV15 and TRBJ1-1, is DAMVIQNPRYQVTQFGKPVTLSCSQTLNHNVMYWYQQKSSQAPKLLFHYYDKDFNNEADTPDNFQSRRPNTSFCFLDIRSPGLGDTAMYLCATSSGSGANTEAFFGQGTRLTVV.

The CDR3 sequence: CSAADRLVGEQYF. The CDR3 region has the DNA TGCAGTGCCGCCGACAGATTGGTGGGAGAGCAGTACTTC. The chain carries TRBV20-1 and TRBJ2-7; possible D gene TRBD1, 5 bases. The CDR3 contains 13 residues. Germline V gene data show CDR1 as DFQATT and CDR2 as SNEGSKA (reference sequence). V was trimmed by 6 bases and J by 7 bases, leaving 19 bases between them.

In its sample, this clonotype was seen a few times. A single base separates this from a much larger clone, so it may be a read error. V and J are TRBV6-2 or TRBV6-3 and TRBJ2-7; TRBD2 might be the D (6 bases). V dropped 5 bases and J dropped 6 bases, with 8 bases sitting between them. CDR3 length: 11 amino acids. Germline-derived CDR1 and CDR2 are MNHEY and SVGEGT. CDR3 DNA: TGTGCCAGCAGTCGGGACTGCGAGCAGTACTTC. Encoded protein: CASSRDCEQYF.